The T cell receptor beta chain under discussion was sequenced for a study of shared clonotypes between healthy human individuals. Deletions cut 1 base from V and 7 bases from J, with 10 bases between. In germline, CDR1 is SGHTA, CDR2 FQGNSA. The CDR3 has 13 residues. Sequencing was at deep level. The repertoire was sequenced with immunoSEQ multiplex PCR; TCRdb's copy has only in-frame clones and lacks some. The data contain about 990,000 clones, 75% to 80% of them singletons. Comments on this clone: Antigen specificity is unknown.

General study points: Approximately 4.9% of naive CD4 clonotypes were shared across four donors.

This chain connects TRBV7-2 to TRBJ1-2; a weak D match, TRBD1 (5 bases). Sequences were obtained from memory CD4+ T cells from PBMCs. The subset is: CD45RA-negative fraction. The receptor's source is a man between 18 and 35 years old in good health. Some clones in this sample may be carry-over from other donors' samples. The CDR3 nucleotides read TGTGCCAGCAGCTTAGTCAGGGTCTCTGGCTACACCTTC. It yields the protein CASSLVRVSGYTF.